A selection of T cell receptor beta chains follows, all from one sample in a study of cytomegalovirus exposure and HLA in healthy donors. Profiling relied on immunoSEQ multiplex PCR, and the TCRdb table lists in-frame clones only, not all of them. Of about 120,000 clones in the sample, 50% to 80% were seen once. Sequencing input: PBMCs. These receptors came from a woman in her 40s in good health and CMV-seropositive. The CDR3 runs from the conserved cysteine through the conserved F or W. The D gene is left open where the match is weak. Not all rows give a size; the values are once, few, many and, for expanded clones, a class.

>TRBD1|TRBV7-9|TRBJ1-1|once
TGTGCCAGCAGCGCCGACAGGGGGGCAAACACTGAAGCTTTCTTT
CASSADRGANTEAFF
>-|TRBV14|TRBJ2-7|-
TGTGCCAGCAGCCAAGATAGGTCACAGCCTGATAACGAGCAGTACTTC
CASSQDRSQPDNEQYF
>TRBD1|TRBV19|TRBJ1-3|few
TGTGCCAGTAGTGCCGGGACAGCTGGAAACACCATATATTTT
CASSAGTAGNTIYF
>-|TRBV5-4|TRBJ1-3|-
TGTGCCAGCAGCCCGGGGGGCCGGGACACCATATATTTT
CASSPGGRDTIYF
>TRBD1|TRBV29-1|TRBJ1-2|once
TGCAGCGTTGAAGATTTTGGGACAGGGGGCAAAAGGGGCTACACCTTC
CSVEDFGTGGKRGYTF
>-|TRBV12-2|TRBJ1-5|-
TGTGCAAGTCGCTTCTATAGCAATCAGCCCCAGCATTTT
CASRFYSNQPQHF
>TRBD1|TRBV29-1|TRBJ2-3|-
TGCAGCGTGTCCCTCGACAGGGGTAACACAGATACGCAGTATTTT
CSVSLDRGNTDTQYF
>-|TRBV7-9|TRBJ2-7|-
TGTGCCAGCAGCTTAAAACAAGTCGAGCAGTACTTC
CASSLKQVEQYF
>TRBD1|TRBV19|TRBJ1-1|-
TGTGCCGTATTTTCCGGGACAGGGAATCCTGAAGCTTTCTTT
CAVFSGTGNPEAFF
>TRBD2|TRBV29-1|TRBJ2-7|-
TGCAGCGTTGAATCTCTAGCGGGCCCTTTTGCCTACGAGCAGTACTTC
CSVESLAGPFAYEQYF
>-|TRBV6-1|TRBJ2-2|-
TGTGCCAGCAGCCAGACAGGCGGCGGGGAGCTGTTTTTT
CASSQTGGGELFF
>TRBD2|TRBV18|TRBJ2-1|-
TGTGCCAGCTCACCAGGTAGCGGGTCCGACAGCAATGAGCAGTTCTTC
CASSPGSGSDSNEQFF
>-|TRBV6-1|TRBJ2-7|-
TGTGCCAGCAGTGCAACAGATCATCAGAGCTTCGAGCAGTACTTC
CASSATDHQSFEQYF
>-|TRBV9|TRBJ2-7|-
TGTGCCAGCAGCTCCACCGGGGATAGCGGTGCTTACGAGCAGTACTTC
CASSSTGDSGAYEQYF
>-|TRBV5-1|TRBJ1-6|-
TGCGCCAGCAGCTTGAGGGGCTCCTATAATTCACCCCTCCACTTT
CASSLRGSYNSPLHF
>TRBD2|TRBV5-1|TRBJ2-1|-
TGCGCCAGCAGCTCGGGACTAGCGGGGGGTGACGATGAGCAGTTCTTC
CASSSGLAGGDDEQFF
>TRBD1|TRBV10-3|TRBJ2-7|few
TGTGCCACCTCACTAACCGGGACAGGAGACTACGAGCAGTACTTC
CATSLTGTGDYEQYF
>-|TRBV7-9|TRBJ1-4|-
TGTTCCAGCAGCCCACAGGGTGGAAAACTGTTTTTT
CSSSPQGGKLFF